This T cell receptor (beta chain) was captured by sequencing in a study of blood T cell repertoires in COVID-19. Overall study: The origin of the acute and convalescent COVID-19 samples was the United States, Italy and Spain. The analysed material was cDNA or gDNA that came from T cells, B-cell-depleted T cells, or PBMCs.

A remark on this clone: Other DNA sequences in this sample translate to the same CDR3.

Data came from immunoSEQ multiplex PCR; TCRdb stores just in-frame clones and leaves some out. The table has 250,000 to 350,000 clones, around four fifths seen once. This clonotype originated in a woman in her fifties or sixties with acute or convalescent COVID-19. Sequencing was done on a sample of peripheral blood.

For the CDR3, the DNA is TGCGCCAGCAGCAGACTAGCGGGAGGGACTTACAATGAGCAGTTCTTC. This codes for CASSRLAGGTYNEQFF. The V and J genes are TRBV5-1 and TRBJ2-1; the match to TRBD2 covers 14 bases. V trimming: 4 bases; J trimming: 4 bases; junction bases outside the gene matches: 4. Germline loops: CDR1 SGHRS, CDR2 YFSETQ. The CDR3 is 16 amino acids.